The 10 T cell receptor beta chains listed next were all sequenced from one sample in a study of blood T cell repertoires in COVID-19 (TCRdb year 2020). Libraries came from the immunoSEQ multiplex PCR assay. TCRdb mirrors the immuneACCESS table, restricted to in-frame sequences. Some clones are absent from its copies; in checked studies, under half trace to an unresolved V gene, and the reason for the others is unknown. Across this sample there are about 160,000 clones, with more than 80% seen only once. The ten largest clones take up over 2% of the sample. The sequencing input was peripheral blood. Source of these receptors: a man aged 65-85 years with acute or convalescent COVID-19.

The chain employs TRBV15 and TRBJ2-2; TRBD1 agrees at 9 bases. J lost 6 bases, V lost 5 bases, and 10 bases had no gene match. The CDR3 covers 16 residues. Germline V gene lookup returns CDR1 LNHNV and CDR2 YYDKDF (reference sequence). The CDR3 coding sequence is TGTGCCACCAGCCCCCGGGACAGGGAATCTCCCGGGGAGCTGTTTTTT. Its protein product is CATSPRDRESPGELFF. The variable domain in full, with the rest retrieved from reference TRBV15 and TRBJ2-2, is DAMVIQNPRYQVTQFGKPVTLSCSQTLNHNVMYWYQQKSSQAPKLLFHYYDKDFNNEADTPDNFQSRRPNTSFCFLDIRSPGLGDTAMYLCATSPRDRESPGELFFGEGSRLTVL.

The V and J genes are TRBV11-3 and TRBJ2-3; 11 bases align to TRBD1. CDR3 size: 16 residues. Germline V lookup: CDR1 SGHNT, CDR2 YENEEA. J was trimmed by 5 bases and V by 5 bases; bases with no gene match: 9. The CDR3 DNA sequence: TGTGCCAGCAGCACCAGGACAGGGGGCGCAGTAGATACGCAGTATTTT. Protein sequence: CASSTRTGGAVDTQYF. Full variable domain (missing parts from reference TRBV11-3 and TRBJ2-3): EAGVVQSPRYKIIEKKQPVAFWCNPISGHNTLYWYLQNLGQGPELLIRYENEEAVDDSQLPKDRFSAERLKGVDSTLKIQPAELGDSAVYLCASSTRTGGAVDTQYFGPGTRLTVL.

The chain is built from TRBV6-5 and TRBJ2-7, with D hard to call. The V and J ends lost 7 bases and 0 bases respectively, with 16 bases between them. CDR1 MNHEY and CDR2 SVGAGI come from the germline V gene. CDR3 length: 15 residues. This CDR3 is CASMAANFRSYEQYF. The CDR3 DNA follows: TGTGCCAGCATGGCGGCAAACTTTCGCTCCTACGAGCAGTACTTC.

The chain has TRBV5-4 and TRBJ2-7; 12 bases agree with TRBD2. V gave up 0 bases and J gave up 6 bases; unmatched junction bases: 1. Germline CDR1 is SGHNT and CDR2 is YYREEE (reference sequence). The CDR3 runs 14 residues. CDR3 bases: TGTGCCAGCAGCTTGGAACTAGCGGGAGGCGAGCAGTACTTC. Translated, it gives CASSLELAGGEQYF. The full variable domain, with the rest looked up from reference TRBV5-4 and TRBJ2-7, is ETGVTQSPTHLIKTRGQQVTLRCSSQSGHNTVSWYQQALGQGPQFIFQYYREEENGRGNFPPRFSGLQFPNYSSELNVNALELDDSALYLCASSLELAGGEQYFGPGTRLTVT.

This clone was found once. The chain is built from TRBV5-1 and TRBJ1-6; D call uncertain. Between the trimmed V and J ends, which lost 0 bases and 5 bases, there was a span of 9 bases. CDR3 length equals 15 residues. Germline loops: CDR1 SGHRS, CDR2 YFSETQ. CDR3 bases: TGCGCCAGCAGCTTGGCCAGAACAGATAATTCACCCCTCCACTTT. It codes for CASSLARTDNSPLHF.

The chain is built from TRBV7-9 and TRBJ2-1; a possible D gene is TRBD2 (6 bases). Per germline, CDR1 SEHNR and CDR2 FQNEAQ (reference sequence). V gave up 1 base and J gave up 5 bases, with 15 bases separating them. CDR3 size: 16 residues. CDR3 sequence (DNA): TGTGCCAGCAGCTTAGTGGGGGGTATCACCCACAATGAGCAGTTCTTC. Its translation is CASSLVGGITHNEQFF. Looking up the rest from reference TRBV7-9 and TRBJ2-1 gives the full variable domain: DTGVSQNPRHKITKRGQNVTFRCDPISEHNRLYWYRQTLGQGPEFLTYFQNEAQLEKSRLLSDRFSAERPKGSFSTLEIQRTEQGDSAMYLCASSLVGGITHNEQFFGPGTRLTVL.

The rearrangement links TRBV2 to TRBJ1-5, with D uncertain. This CDR3 is 15 amino acids long. Per the germline V gene, CDR1 is SNHLY and CDR2 is FYNNEI. Deletions cut 7 bases from V and 4 bases from J, with 17 bases between. The CDR3: CASTEQRAANQPQHF. The CDR3, as DNA: TGTGCCAGCACCGAACAGAGGGCAGCAAATCAGCCCCAGCATTTT.

Written as DNA, the CDR3 is TGTGCCAGCAGGCGAAGCGGGATTGGAGCCGGGGAGCTGTTTTTT. It is translated as CASRRSGIGAGELFF. The J gene is TRBJ2-2, the V gene TRBV28; TRBD2 agrees at 7 bases. V gave up 6 bases and J gave up 6 bases; unmatched junction bases: 10. CDR3 size: 15 residues. Germline values: CDR1 MDHEN, CDR2 SYDVKM.

The chain is built from TRBV11-2 and TRBJ2-7; tentative D call: TRBD2 (5 bases). Germline assignment: CDR1 SGHAT and CDR2 FQNNGV. V was pared by 1 base and J by 3 bases, with 7 bases between. This CDR3 has 13 residues. CDR3 in DNA: TGTGCCAGCAGCTTAGCTAGCAACTACGAGCAGTACTTC. The encoded protein is CASSLASNYEQYF.

This rearrangement joins TRBV5-1 to TRBJ2-5; 7 nucleotides agree with TRBD1. This CDR3 has 15 amino acids. With 0 bases clipped from V and 2 bases from J, the junction kept 4 bases outside the gene matches. Germline-derived CDR1 and CDR2 are SGHRS and YFSETQ. DNA of the CDR3: TGCGCCAGCAGCTTGGCCGGGACAGATCAAGAGACCCAGTACTTC. Protein sequence: CASSLAGTDQETQYF.